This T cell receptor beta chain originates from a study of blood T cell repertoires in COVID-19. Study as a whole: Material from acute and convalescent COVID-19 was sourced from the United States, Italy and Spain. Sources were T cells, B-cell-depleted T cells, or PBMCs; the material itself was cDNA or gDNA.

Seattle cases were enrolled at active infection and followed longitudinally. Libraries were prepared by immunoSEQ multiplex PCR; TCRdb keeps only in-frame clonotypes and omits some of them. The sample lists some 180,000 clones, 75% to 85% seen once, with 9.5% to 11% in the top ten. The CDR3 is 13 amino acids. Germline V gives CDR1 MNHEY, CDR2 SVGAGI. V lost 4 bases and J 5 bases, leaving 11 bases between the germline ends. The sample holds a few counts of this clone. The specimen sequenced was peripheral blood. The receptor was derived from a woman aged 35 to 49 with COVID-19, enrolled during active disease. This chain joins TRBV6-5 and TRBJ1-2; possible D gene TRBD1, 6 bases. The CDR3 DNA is TGTGCCAGCAGTTCTATACAGGGATATGGCTACACCTTC. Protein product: CASSSIQGYGYTF.